The rows below give T cell receptor beta chains drawn from one sample of a study of T cell repertoires in cytomegalovirus infection. TCRdb redid the calling of the reads with MiXCR, one entry per CDR3 protein. The sample yields hundreds of thousands of distinct CDR3 sequences, around 24% seen once. Sequencing was performed on CD8+ T cells from PBMCs. These receptors were obtained from a human donor in good health (CMV status not recorded). Some clones in this sample may be carry-over from other donors' samples. CDR3s include the opening cysteine and the closing phenylalanine or tryptophan. The D gene is left open where the match is weak.

CDR3aa | v_gene | len | d_gene
CASSLNQGVETQYF | TRBV7-2 | 14 | -
CASSEARRDEQYF | TRBV2 | 13 | -
CASSLGMDRGRADTQYF | TRBV28 | 17 | TRBD1
CSARTGSGGAQETQYF | TRBV20-1 | 16 | TRBD2
CASSALGPSSYNEQFF | TRBV7-6 | 16 | -
CATSDSYEQFF | TRBV24-1 | 11 | -
CASSLRIDTQYF | TRBV11-1 | 12 | -
CASRGTGLRETQYF | TRBV28 | 14 | -
CASSGHPGAFF | TRBV25-1 | 11 | -
CSVEDPPGSYEQYF | TRBV29-1 | 14 | -
CASSPALGASLNEKLFF | TRBV7-2 | 17 | -
CASSQSRAYYTDTQYF | TRBV14 | 16 | -
CANSLAGGRNEQFF | TRBV6-6 | 14 | TRBD2
CASSLLGGGPRPDTQYF | TRBV7-2 | 17 | TRBD2
CASSLGWGLDKNIQYF | TRBV12-3/TRBV12-4 | 16 | -
CASSGHQSSYEQYF | TRBV25-1 | 14 | -
CASRFLAGQGTGNSPLHF | TRBV12-3/TRBV12-4 | 18 | TRBD1
CSANRDSNTGELFF | TRBV20-1 | 14 | -
CAIGGTGDQPQHF | TRBV10-3 | 13 | TRBD1
CASSYGPSDGLFF | TRBV7-9 | 13 | -
CASSPVPRESYNEQFF | TRBV7-9 | 16 | -
CALKRTSGPGDTQYF | TRBV7-9 | 15 | TRBD2